This TCR beta chain was identified in a study of early T cells in non-severe SARS-CoV-2 infection. TCRdb processed the 5' RACE reads anew with MiXCR; each CDR3 protein has one entry. The sample holds 53,000 or so distinct CDR3 sequences, 10% to 15% seen once. Germline-derived CDR1 and CDR2 are LGHDT and YNNKEL (reference sequence). This CDR3 contains 18 residues. With 1 base removed from V and 4 bases from J, the gap between germline ends came to 22 bases. The rearrangement uses TRBV3-1 and TRBJ2-5; weak D call: TRBD1 (6 bases). This clonotype was sampled from an adult who was a healthcare worker with PCR-confirmed SARS-CoV-2 infection or an uninfected control (not recorded which). Sequences were derived from whole blood, sampled at baseline. CDR3 nucleotide sequence: TGTGCCAGCAGCCAAGTTGGTAATTGGCAGGGGATTTCAGAGACCCAGTACTTC. Amino acids: CASSQVGNWQGISETQYF.